This paragraph reports one TCR beta chain. The protocol was immunoSEQ multiplex PCR, while the TCRdb copy is restricted to in-frame clones and leaves out a portion. The sample lists tens of thousands of clones; 91% were seen once. The sample comes from a study of T cell changes during pregnancy in multiple sclerosis. Losses at the gene ends were 5 bases for V and 0 bases for J; bases not matched to a gene: 7. From germline, CDR1 is SNHLY and CDR2 FYNNEI. This CDR3 spans 16 amino acids. The sample consisted of peripheral blood, taken in the third trimester of pregnancy. The rearrangement uses TRBV2 and TRBJ2-1; 7 nucleotides line up with TRBD1. This clonotype originated in a female donor in good health, enrolled as a control in a pregnancy study. The CDR3 nucleotides read TGTGCCAGCAGTCCTAAGGGACAGAGCTCCTACAATGAGCAGTTCTTC. Protein sequence: CASSPKGQSSYNEQFF. Full variable domain (remainder filled in from reference TRBV2 and TRBJ2-1): EPEVTQTPSHQVTQMGQEVILRCVPISNHLYFYWYRQILGQKVEFLVSFYNNEISEKSEIFDDQFSVERPDGSNFTLKIRSTKLEDSAMYFCASSPKGQSSYNEQFFGPGTRLTVL.